The rows below give T cell receptor beta chains drawn from one sample of a study of blood T cell repertoires in COVID-19. Assay used: immunoSEQ multiplex PCR; TCRdb lists only in-frame clones, some missing. This sample has roughly 380,000 clones, with around nine tenths found just once. The sample comprised peripheral blood. These receptors originate from a middle-aged woman with COVID-19, enrolled during active disease. CDR3s include the opening cysteine and the closing phenylalanine or tryptophan. D genes are given only for firm matches. Rows give clone size only sometimes, using once, few, many, or a class for an expanded clone.

>NA|NA|TRBV2|TRBJ2-6
TGTGCCAGCGCTGTCGAGACAGCGTGGAGTGGGGCCAACGTCCTGACTTTC
CASAVETAWSGANVLTF
>NA|NA|TRBV9|TRBJ2-1
TGTGCCAGCAGCCCTCTCGAGGGGGATCCTTCCTACAATGAGCAGTTCTTC
CASSPLEGDPSYNEQFF
>NA|TRBD1|TRBV6-5|TRBJ1-1
TGTGCCAGCAGTCGGGACAGAGTTAACACTGAAGCTTTCTTT
CASSRDRVNTEAFF
>NA|TRBD1|TRBV5-1|TRBJ2-3
TGCGCCAGCAGCCCCCCCGGGACAGATAGCACAGATACGCAGTATTTT
CASSPPGTDSTDTQYF
>NA|TRBD1|TRBV18|TRBJ1-5
TGTGCCAGCTCTCCCGGGACAGGGCGTTTTGGAAGCAATCAGCCCCAGCATTTT
CASSPGTGRFGSNQPQHF
>NA|NA|TRBV7-2|TRBJ1-2
TGTGCCAGCAGCTTACGGGGAATCTATGGCTACACCTTC
CASSLRGIYGYTF
>NA|NA|TRBV27|TRBJ1-1
TGTGCCAGCAGTTGGATAGGGGGGAACACTGAAGCTTTCTTT
CASSWIGGNTEAFF
>NA|NA|TRBV30|TRBJ2-1
TGTGCCTGGAAGCGGGTTGACTCCTACAATGAGCAGTTCTTC
CAWKRVDSYNEQFF
>NA|NA|TRBV19|TRBJ1-2
TGTGCCAGTAGTGGGGCGACAGGCCGGATCTATGGCTACACCTTC
CASSGATGRIYGYTF
>NA|NA|TRBV9|TRBJ2-6
TGTGCCAGCAGCTCCACGGGCTCTGGGGCCAACGTCCTGACTTTC
CASSSTGSGANVLTF
>once|NA|TRBV7-2|TRBJ1-6
TGTGCCAGCAGCTTAGGGGGAACCGGGACACCCCTCCACTTT
CASSLGGTGTPLHF
>NA|NA|TRBV27|TRBJ1-2
TGTGCCAGCAGTTTAGTCCCAGGATGGCATGGCTACACCTTC
CASSLVPGWHGYTF
>once|TRBD1|TRBV7-9|TRBJ2-1
TGTGCCAGCAGCTCTTACAGGGGCAATGAGCAGTTCTTC
CASSSYRGNEQFF
>NA|NA|TRBV28|TRBJ2-1
TGTGCCAGCCCCCCCCCTGGGAGAACCACAGCCTACAATGAGCAGTTCTTC
CASPPPGRTTAYNEQFF
>once|NA|TRBV11-2|TRBJ2-1
TGTGCCAGCACTCAAGGGGGGGCAAATGAGCAGTTCTTC
CASTQGGANEQFF
>NA|NA|TRBV5-1|TRBJ2-5
TGCGCCAGCAGCTTGGTATCTCAGCAAGAGACCCAGTACTTC
CASSLVSQQETQYF
>NA|TRBD1|TRBV30|TRBJ1-1
TGTGCCTGGAGTGTAAAGGGGGCAAGAGGCACTGAAGCTTTCTTT
CAWSVKGARGTEAFF
>NA|TRBD1|TRBV11-3|TRBJ2-1
TGTGCCAGCAGCCGACTCGGGGGACAGGGAGGAGACAATGAGCAGTTCTTC
CASSRLGGQGGDNEQFF
>NA|NA|TRBV3-1/TRBV3-2|TRBJ1-5
TGTGCCAGCAGCCCTAAACGTTCAGGGCTACCTCAGCCCCAGCATTTT
CASSPKRSGLPQPQHF
>few|NA|TRBV14|TRBJ1-3
TGTGCCAGCAGCCAAGATCCGGGAGGCTACAGCTCTGGAAACACCATATATTTT
CASSQDPGGYSSGNTIYF
>NA|NA|TRBV5-1|TRBJ1-1
TGCGCCAGCAGCCCACAGGGAAGCACTGAAGCTTTCTTT
CASSPQGSTEAFF
>NA|TRBD1|TRBV7-9|TRBJ2-7
TGTGCCAGCAGCCCCGGGACAGGCCTCTCCTACGAGCAGTACTTC
CASSPGTGLSYEQYF
>NA|TRBD1|TRBV6-5|TRBJ2-7
TGTGCCAGCAGTTACTCGACAGGGGACGAGCAGTACTTC
CASSYSTGDEQYF
>NA|NA|TRBV7-2|TRBJ1-5
TGTGCCAGCAGCTTAAACCCGGGTTCGGATCAGCCCCAGCATTTT
CASSLNPGSDQPQHF
>NA|TRBD1|TRBV5-4|TRBJ2-7
TGTGCCAGCAGCCCCGGGGACAGTTTCTACGAGCAGTACTTC
CASSPGDSFYEQYF
>NA|TRBD1|TRBV27|TRBJ2-1
TGTGCCAGCAGTTTAATACTCCGGACAGGGGAATACAATGAGCAGTTCTTC
CASSLILRTGEYNEQFF
>once|NA|TRBV25-1|TRBJ1-2
TGTGCCAGCAGTCCGCTGGCAGACTACTATGGCTACACCTTC
CASSPLADYYGYTF
>NA|TRBD1|TRBV7-9|TRBJ1-2
TGTGCCAGCAGCCCGGACAGGGCGAGCTACACCTTC
CASSPDRASYTF